A few counts support the clone carrying this T cell receptor beta chain. This specimen belongs to a study of blood T cell repertoires in COVID-19. Original analysis: Estimates of nucleated cell counts were drawn from the amplification of reference gene primers. TCRdb's copy holds only in-frame clones and misses some; the assay was immunoSEQ multiplex PCR. The V and J calls and clone size come from that table; D and trimming were worked out from the DNA. The sample yields some 96,000 clones, roughly 87% seen once. The length of the CDR3 is 13 residues. V lost 6 bases, J lost 5 bases, and 4 bases stayed unmatched. CDR1 and CDR2 (germline): SGHAT, FQNNGV.

The sequence was obtained from a young man in a cohort sampled during active COVID-19. V and J are TRBV11-2 and TRBJ2-5; 9 bases fit TRBD2. The material sequenced was peripheral blood. In nucleotides, the CDR3 is TGTGCCAGCAGGCCTAGCGGGGAGGAGACCCAGTACTTC. Residues: CASRPSGEETQYF.